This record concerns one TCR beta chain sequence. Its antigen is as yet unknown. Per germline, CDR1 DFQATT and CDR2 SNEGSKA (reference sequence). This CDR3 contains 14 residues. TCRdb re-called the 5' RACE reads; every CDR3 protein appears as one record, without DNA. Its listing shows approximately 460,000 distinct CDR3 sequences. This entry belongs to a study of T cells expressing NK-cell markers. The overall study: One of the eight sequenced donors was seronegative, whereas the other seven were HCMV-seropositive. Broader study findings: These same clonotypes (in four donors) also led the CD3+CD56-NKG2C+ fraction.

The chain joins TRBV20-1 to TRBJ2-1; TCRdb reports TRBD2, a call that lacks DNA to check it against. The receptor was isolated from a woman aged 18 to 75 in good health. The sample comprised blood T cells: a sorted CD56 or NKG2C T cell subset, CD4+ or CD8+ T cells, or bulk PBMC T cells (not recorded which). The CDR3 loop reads CSASRGRYRNEQFF.